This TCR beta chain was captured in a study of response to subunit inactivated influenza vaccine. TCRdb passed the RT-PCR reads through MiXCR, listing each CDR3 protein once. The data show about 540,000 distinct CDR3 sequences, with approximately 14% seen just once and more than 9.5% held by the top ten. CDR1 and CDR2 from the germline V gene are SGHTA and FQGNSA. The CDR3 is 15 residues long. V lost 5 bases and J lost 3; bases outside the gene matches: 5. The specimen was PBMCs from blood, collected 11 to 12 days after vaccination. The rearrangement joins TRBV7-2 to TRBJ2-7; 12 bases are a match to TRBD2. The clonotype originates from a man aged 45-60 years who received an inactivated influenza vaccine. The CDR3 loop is CASSERTSGDYEQYF. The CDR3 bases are TGTGCCAGCAGCGAACGGACTAGCGGGGACTACGAGCAGTACTTC.